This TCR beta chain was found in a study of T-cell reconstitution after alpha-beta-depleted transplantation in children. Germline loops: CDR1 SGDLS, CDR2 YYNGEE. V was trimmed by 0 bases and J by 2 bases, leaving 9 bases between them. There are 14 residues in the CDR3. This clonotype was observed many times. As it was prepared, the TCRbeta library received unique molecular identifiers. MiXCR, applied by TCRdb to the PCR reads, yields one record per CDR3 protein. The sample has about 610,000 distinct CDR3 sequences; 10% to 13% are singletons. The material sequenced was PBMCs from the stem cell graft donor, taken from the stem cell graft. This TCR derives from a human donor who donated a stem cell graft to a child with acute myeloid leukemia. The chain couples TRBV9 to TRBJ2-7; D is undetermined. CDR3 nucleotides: TGTGCCAGCAGCGTAGAAGTCAGGACCTACGAGCAGTACTTC. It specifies CASSVEVRTYEQYF.